This TCR beta chain derives from a study of shared clonotypes between healthy human individuals. Study background: Participating donors consisted of two women and a few men aged 18 to 49. General study results and limits: A handful of donors had around 5.5% of their naive CD4 clonotypes in common.

Turning to this clone: Antigen: not known.

There are 12 residues in the CDR3. V was pared by 4 bases and J by 5 bases, with 6 bases between. The germline V gene encodes CDR1 MDHEN and CDR2 SYDVKM. Genomic DNA of every subset was divided equally among multiple immunoSEQ plates. Using about 0.2 ug DNA, approximately 27,000 T cell genomes, the sorted-subset replicate PCRs were run. The data were produced by immunoSEQ multiplex PCR, yet TCRdb's version contains in-frame clones alone and is incomplete. The sample has 500,000 to 550,000 clones; more than 95% are singletons. The sample taken for sequencing was naive CD4+ T cells sorted from blood. Subset given: CD45RA+ positively selected. V gene TRBV28 combines with J gene TRBJ1-5; D remains unclear. This receptor was obtained from a woman in her thirties in good health. CDR3 sequence reads: CASSSGHQPQHF. The CDR3 region has the DNA TGTGCCAGCAGTTCCGGCCATCAGCCCCAGCATTTT.